One sample yielded the 22 T cell receptor beta chains listed below, sequenced in a study of beta chain features in type 1 diabetes. The entirety of the isolated RNA underwent reverse transcription, so expressed TCRB transcripts were sequenced. The protocol was immunoSEQ multiplex PCR, while the TCRdb copy is restricted to in-frame clones and leaves out a portion. The sample shows 900,000 or so clones, 17% of them seen only once. Sequences were obtained from naive CD4+ T cells from blood. The receptors here all came from a woman in her late teens or twenties in good health.

The V and J genes are TRBV7-2 and TRBJ2-7; D gene unclear. The CDR3 has 13 residues. V was clipped by 4 bases and J by 2 bases, with 9 bases between them. The germline gives CDR1 SGHTA, CDR2 FQGNSA. Here the CDR3 reads CASSYAEAYEQYF. CDR3 sequence (DNA): TGTGCCAGCAGCTACGCTGAGGCCTACGAGCAGTACTTC.

This clone was seen a few times. This chain connects TRBV5-1 to TRBJ1-5; no reliable D call. CDR3 length equals 13 residues. Germline V gene lookup returns CDR1 SGHRS and CDR2 YFSETQ. The V end lost 5 bases, the J end lost 2 bases, and 8 bases lay between the germline ends. As DNA, the CDR3 is TGCGCCAGCAGGGCCGGACGCAATCAGCCCCAGCATTTT. Translated: CASRAGRNQPQHF. The full variable domain, with the rest looked up from reference TRBV5-1 and TRBJ1-5, is KAGVTQTPRYLIKTRGQQVTLSCSPISGHRSVSWYQQTPGQGLQFLFEYFSETQRNKGNFPGRFSGRQFSNSRSEMNVSTLELGDSALYLCASRAGRNQPQHFGDGTRLSIL.

This clone was detected only a few times. This sequence joins TRBV4-1 and TRBJ2-7, with a weak D call TRBD1 (6 bases). This CDR3 spans 15 amino acids. The V end lost 6 bases, the J end lost 1 base, and 16 bases lay between the germline ends. CDR1 is MGHRA and CDR2 is YSYEKL in the germline V gene. In DNA form, the CDR3 reads TGCGCCAGCAGAAGAGGCGAACAGGGATCCTACGAGCAGTACTTC. Encoded protein: CASRRGEQGSYEQYF.

This chain joins TRBV29-1 and TRBJ2-7; 7 bases are a match to TRBD2. The V and J ends lost 4 bases and 4 bases, in that order; junction bases with no gene match: 10. The germline V gene encodes CDR1 SQVTM and CDR2 ANQGSEA. The CDR3 is 14 residues long. In nucleotides, the CDR3 is TGCAGCGTTGTGGAGGGGTCTAGCGGATACGAGCAGTACTTC. Protein product: CSVVEGSSGYEQYF.

This chain uses TRBV4-3 with TRBJ2-3; TRBD2 aligns across 7 bases. Germline V CDR1 and CDR2: LGHNA, YSLEER. The CDR3 has 17 residues. J lost 4 bases, V lost 1 base, and 11 bases had no gene match. The CDR3 coding sequence is TGCGCCAGCAGCCAAGGGTTTGAGGGAGGGAGTGCAGATACGCAGTATTTT. Encoded protein: CASSQGFEGGSADTQYF.

This clone was detected only a few times. The chain couples TRBV5-4 to TRBJ1-1, with 7 bases fitting TRBD1. Unmatched junction bases numbered 2, after V lost 0 bases and J lost 3 bases. The CDR3 spans 14 residues. Germline-derived CDR1 and CDR2 are SGHNT and YYREEE (reference sequence). CDR3: CASSLVGTDTEAFF. The CDR3 bases are TGTGCCAGCAGCTTGGTCGGGACAGACACTGAAGCTTTCTTT.

As for this clone: One end of the junction does not line up with germline, which may come from a read error. V is TRBV7-7 and J is TRBJ2-7, with a weak D call TRBD1 (6 bases). Germline CDR1 SSHAT, CDR2 FNYEAQ (reference sequence). The CDR3 spans 13 residues. The CDR3 DNA reads TGTGCTAGCAGCCAGGACAGAAACTACGAGCAGTACTTC. This codes for CASSQDRNYEQYF. The full variable domain, with the rest looked up from reference TRBV7-7 and TRBJ2-7, is GAGVSQSPRYKVTKRGQDVTLRCDPISSHATLYWYQQALGQGPEFLTYFNYEAQPDKSGLPSDRFSAERPEGSISTLTIQRTEQRDSAMYRCASSQDRNYEQYFGPGTRLTVT.

This clone was detected only a few times. CDR3 protein: CASSRGTFTDTQYF. As DNA, the CDR3 is TGTGCCAGTAGTCGCGGGACGTTCACAGATACGCAGTATTTT. The rearrangement uses TRBV19 and TRBJ2-3, with D maybe TRBD2 (6 bases). The CDR3 sequence is 14 residues long. The V end lost 5 bases, the J end lost 2 bases, and 11 bases lay between the germline ends. The germline CDR1 and CDR2 sequences are LNHDA and SQIVND (reference sequence).

The V call is TRBV14, the J call TRBJ2-1; 13 nucleotides align to TRBD2. This CDR3 comprises 15 residues. CDR1 and CDR2 from the germline V gene are SGHDN and FVKESK. V lost 1 base and J lost 12; bases outside the gene matches: 6. The CDR3 DNA is TGTGCCAGCAGCCAAGGTACTAGCGGGAGGGCCTTGCAGTTCTTC. Translating gives CASSQGTSGRALQFF.

The chain employs TRBV28 and TRBJ1-1; D call uncertain. The germline V and J ends were trimmed by 5 bases and 11 bases, with 18 bases remaining between them. Germline-derived CDR1 and CDR2 are MDHEN and SYDVKM. The CDR3 has 13 residues. The CDR3 spells CASSPPTPREAFF. CDR3 sequence (DNA): TGTGCCAGCAGTCCTCCTACACCCCGGGAGGCTTTCTTT. Supplemented by reference TRBV28 and TRBJ1-1, the full variable domain reads DVKVTQSSRYLVKRTGEKVFLECVQDMDHENMFWYRQDPGLGLRLIYFSYDVKMKEKGDIPEGYSVSREKKERFSLILESASTNQTSMYLCASSPPTPREAFFGQGTRLTVV.

A word on this clone: Other DNA sequences in this specimen translate into the identical CDR3. The chain combines TRBV2 with TRBJ2-7, with D unclear. Germline loops: CDR1 SNHLY, CDR2 FYNNEI. V was shortened by 8 bases and J by 4 bases, with 9 bases between the two germline ends. The CDR3 has 11 amino acids. The CDR3 spells CASRSSYEQYF. The CDR3 DNA sequence: TGTGCCAGCCGATCGTCTTACGAGCAGTACTTC.

This clone has more than one count but fewer than ten. V is TRBV7-2 and J is TRBJ2-7; TRBD1 agrees at 8 bases. Germline V gene sequence: CDR1 SGHTA, CDR2 FQGNSA. The ends lost 1 base at V and 6 bases at J; junction bases unmatched: 11. The CDR3 has 16 residues. In nucleotides, the CDR3 is TGTGCCAGCAGCTTAGAGAGTGGGACAGGAGTGGCCGAGCAGTACTTC. Protein product: CASSLESGTGVAEQYF.

The CDR3 DNA follows: TGTGCCAGTAGTGGGAGGACTAGCGGGAGCCCAGCACCGAACACCGGGGAGCTGTTTTTT. Amino acid sequence: CASSGRTSGSPAPNTGELFF. This chain links TRBV19 with TRBJ2-2; 13 bases fit TRBD2. The J segment lost 0 bases and the V segment lost 5 bases, leaving 12 bases of the junction unmatched. Germline V gives CDR1 LNHDA, CDR2 SQIVND (reference sequence). There are 20 residues in the CDR3.

The chain carries TRBV29-1 and TRBJ2-1; D unresolved. Germline CDR1 and CDR2: SQVTM and ANQGSEA. V lost 0 bases, J lost 2 bases, and 8 bases lay in between. The CDR3 is 14 amino acids. CDR3 sequence: CSVEDQAAYNEQFF. CDR3 nucleotide sequence: TGCAGCGTTGAAGATCAGGCCGCCTACAATGAGCAGTTCTTC.

The rearrangement uses TRBV18 and TRBJ1-2; the D is unclear. Germline V gene lookup returns CDR1 KGHSH and CDR2 LQKENI. This CDR3 is 12 amino acids long. With 6 bases removed from V and 6 bases from J, the gap between germline ends came to 11 bases. The CDR3 DNA reads TGTGCCAGCTCCCTTCTCGGAGATGGCTACACCTTC. It translates to CASSLLGDGYTF.

The genes are TRBV6-1 and TRBJ2-1, with D maybe TRBD2 (5 bases). Germline V gene data show CDR1 as MNHNS and CDR2 as SASEGT. This CDR3 contains 12 residues. V was clipped by 6 bases and J by 12 bases, with 15 bases between them. CDR3: CASRAMTGVQFF. The CDR3 DNA sequence: TGTGCCAGCAGGGCCATGACCGGGGTGCAGTTCTTC.

This clone was seen a handful of times. V and J are TRBV2 and TRBJ2-5; possibly TRBD2 for D (5 bases). Germline V gives CDR1 SNHLY, CDR2 FYNNEI. The CDR3 runs to 13 residues. The V end lost 7 bases, the J end lost 0 bases, and 9 bases lay between the germline ends. The DNA for the CDR3 is TGTGCCAGCAATCGGGGAAACCAAGAGACCCAGTACTTC. This encodes CASNRGNQETQYF.

The chain joins TRBV6-1 to TRBJ2-1; 9 positions match TRBD1. V shed 3 bases, J shed 4 bases, and the junction held 4 bases outside the gene matches. CDR1 and CDR2 (germline): MNHNS, SASEGT. The CDR3 covers 15 residues. The CDR3 DNA reads TGTGCCAGCAGTGATGCGGGACAGGGTTACAATGAGCAGTTCTTC. Translation gives CASSDAGQGYNEQFF.

The table lists this clone with a few counts. The chain links TRBV18 to TRBJ2-1; 9 nucleotides align to TRBD2. The germline gives CDR1 KGHSH, CDR2 LQKENI. This CDR3 contains 15 residues. J gave up 4 bases and V 0 bases, and 1 base lay outside the gene matches. CDR3 loop: CASSPPLAGYNEQFF. The DNA for the CDR3 is TGTGCCAGCTCACCACCGCTAGCGGGATACAATGAGCAGTTCTTC.

This clone was seen more than once but under ten times. The chain employs TRBV5-1 and TRBJ2-3, with a weak D call TRBD2 (5 bases). Germline V CDR1 and CDR2: SGHRS, YFSETQ. V lost 0 bases, J lost 6 bases, and 11 bases lay in between. There are 14 residues in the CDR3. The CDR3, as DNA: TGCGCCAGCAGCTTGGACATCCCGGGGGATACGCAGTATTTT. Translation gives CASSLDIPGDTQYF.

In this sample, this clone turned up a few times. This chain links TRBV5-1 with TRBJ2-7, with D maybe TRBD2 (6 bases). The V gene lost 0 bases and the J gene lost 2 bases, with 18 bases spanning the gap. CDR3 size: 17 residues. Looked up from germline, CDR1 is SGHRS and CDR2 is YFSETQ. CDR3 protein: CASSLDRSGGTAYEQYF. Written as DNA, the CDR3 is TGCGCCAGCAGCTTGGATAGGAGTGGCGGGACCGCCTACGAGCAGTACTTC. Filled out from reference TRBV5-1 and TRBJ2-7, the complete variable domain reads KAGVTQTPRYLIKTRGQQVTLSCSPISGHRSVSWYQQTPGQGLQFLFEYFSETQRNKGNFPGRFSGRQFSNSRSEMNVSTLELGDSALYLCASSLDRSGGTAYEQYFGPGTRLTVT.

The CDR3 nucleotides read TGTGCCATCAGTGGGAGGGATCGGTCCGATGAGCAGTTCTTC. The encoded protein is CAISGRDRSDEQFF. This sequence joins TRBV10-3 and TRBJ2-1; D is perhaps TRBD2 (6 bases). This CDR3 region has 14 residues. Trimming took 4 bases from V and 8 from J, leaving 15 bases between them. Germline values: CDR1 ENHRY, CDR2 SYGVKD.